This T cell receptor beta chain was recorded in a study of T cells after yellow fever vaccination. This clonotype was seen a few times. The antigen is undetermined. Study findings and constraints: The study re-detected most primary-vaccination clones after the booster (approximately 97% CD4, 80% to 90% CD8). Across the CD4 and CD8 compartments, a small share of clonotypes was present in both.

Germline values: CDR1 MDHEN, CDR2 SYDVKM. Trimming removed 10 bases from V and 5 bases from J, with 15 bases in between. The CDR3 consists of 12 residues. TCRdb re-called the 5' RACE reads with MiXCR, one entry per CDR3 protein. The repertoire holds 200,000 to 300,000 distinct CDR3 sequences, with less than 7.5% as singletons. This sample comprised CD4+ T cells sorted from PBMCs, obtained on the day of the yellow fever booster vaccination. The chain uses TRBV28 and TRBJ2-7; D is ambiguous. This sequence originates from a man aged 25-45 years who received the YFV17D yellow fever vaccine. The CDR3: CAIFGPLHEQYF. The CDR3 DNA follows: TGTGCCATTTTCGGGCCCCTCCACGAGCAGTACTTC.